This is a list of T cell receptor beta chains from one sample in a study of blood T cells in healthy people across ages. TCRdb analysed the 5' RACE reads with MiXCR anew, one entry per CDR3 protein. Of about 570,000 distinct CDR3 sequences in the sample, 27% were seen once. The sample taken for sequencing was blood. The receptors were gathered from a woman aged 70-85 years in good health. The CDR3 runs from the conserved cysteine through the conserved F or W. D genes are given only for firm matches. Some rows mark clone size as missing; the rest say once, few, many or name a class of expanded clone.

clone_size cdr3_length j_call d_call v_call cdr3_nt cdr3_aa
NA 17 TRBJ2-1 TRBD2 TRBV12-3/TRBV12-4 TGTGCCAGCAGTTTTTCTAGCGGGGGGCCGAAATTCAATGAGCAGTTCTTC CASSFSSGGPKFNEQFF
NA 16 TRBJ2-1 TRBD2 TRBV7-9 TGTGCCAGCAGCATAGGACTAGCTGTTTCCTACAATGAGCAGTTCTTC CASSIGLAVSYNEQFF
NA 15 TRBJ2-5 NA TRBV7-6 TGTGCCAGCAGCTTAGCTACTACGGCTGCCAGGACCCAGTACTTC CASSLATTAARTQYF
once 13 TRBJ1-1 NA TRBV3-1 TGTGCCAGCAGCCAAGGACCCCAAGCCCAAGCTTTCTTT CASSQGPQAQAFF
many 15 TRBJ2-1 TRBD1 TRBV5-1 TGTGCCAGCAGCTTACAGGGGGGCTCCTACAATGAGCAGTTCTTC CASSLQGGSYNEQFF
once 13 TRBJ1-1 NA TRBV20-1 TGCAGTGCTAGCATACAACAGAACACTGAAGCTTTCTTT CSASIQQNTEAFF
few 15 TRBJ2-7 NA TRBV5-5 TGTGCCAGCAGCTTGGACAGGGGAGGAAGGAACGAGCAGTACTTC CASSLDRGGRNEQYF
NA 14 TRBJ1-1 TRBD1 TRBV7-2 TGTGCCAGCAGCTTAGGGGGGGCGACAGGGAAAGCTTTCTTT CASSLGGATGKAFF
few 13 TRBJ1-5 NA TRBV7-9 TGTGCCAGCAGCTTAATACGGGGACAGCCCCAGCATTTT CASSLIRGQPQHF
many 14 TRBJ2-5 NA TRBV5-1 TGCGCCAGCAGCTCTGGGACTTCCCAAGAGACCCAGTACTTC CASSSGTSQETQYF
NA 15 TRBJ1-1 NA TRBV5-1 TGCGCCAGCAGCCATTTCGGGCTCCTGAACACTGACGCTTTCTTT CASSHFGLLNTDAFF
few 16 TRBJ2-1 TRBD2 TRBV4-2 TGTGCCAGCAGCCAAGTGGGTGCGGGGGGCTACAATGAGCAGTTCTTC CASSQVGAGGYNEQFF
few 15 TRBJ1-5 NA TRBV20-1 TGCAGTGCTAGTAGTGGCCAGGGGACCCATCAGCCCCAGCATTTT CSASSGQGTHQPQHF
few 17 TRBJ2-6 NA TRBV27 TGTGCCGGCAGTATGACAAGCGCCAACTCTGGGGCCAACGTCCTGACTTTC CAGSMTSANSGANVLTF
NA 13 TRBJ2-5 NA TRBV6-6 TGTGCCAGCAGCAGAACCGACCAAGAGACCCAGTACTTC CASSRTDQETQYF
once 15 TRBJ1-1 NA TRBV5-1 TGCGCCAGCACAAATTACCAGGGCGATGGCACTGAAGCTTTCTTT CASTNYQGDGTEAFF
few 13 TRBJ2-5 NA TRBV20-1 TGCAGTGCTAGAGACGGGACGCGGGAGACCCAGTACTTC CSARDGTRETQYF
few 15 TRBJ2-3 NA TRBV7-6 TGTGCCAGCAGCGTAAGACAGAGAAGCACAGATACGCAGTATTTT CASSVRQRSTDTQYF
few 15 TRBJ1-5 TRBD1 TRBV6-1 TGTGCCAGCAGTGCCGGGACAGATAGCAATCAGCCCCAGCATTTT CASSAGTDSNQPQHF
NA 13 TRBJ1-2 NA TRBV27 TGTGCCAGCAGTTTCAGACAAATGGGTGGCTACACCTTC CASSFRQMGGYTF
few 15 TRBJ2-5 TRBD2 TRBV24-1 TGTGCCACCAGTGCAGGACTAGCGGCCCAAGAGACCCAGTACTTC CATSAGLAAQETQYF
NA 18 TRBJ2-3 TRBD2 TRBV27 TGTGCCAGCAGTTTATCGAGGACTAGCGGGACTTTACGGAATACGCAGTATTTT CASSLSRTSGTLRNTQYF
NA 13 TRBJ2-5 NA TRBV9 TGTGCCAGCAGCGTAGAGGGGTACGGGACCCAGTACTTC CASSVEGYGTQYF
few 13 TRBJ2-7 TRBD2 TRBV20-1 TGCAGTGCTAGAAAGCCGGGGGGGCGTGAGCAGTACTTC CSARKPGGREQYF
few 15 TRBJ2-5 NA TRBV5-1 TGCGCCAGCAGCTTTTCGGGGACCAGCCAAGAGACCCAGTACTTC CASSFSGTSQETQYF
NA 12 TRBJ1-2 NA TRBV12-3/TRBV12-4 TGTGCCAGCAGTATACGACAGACGGGCTACACCTTC CASSIRQTGYTF
NA 16 TRBJ2-3 NA TRBV5-1 TGCGCCAGCAGCTGGCTACTAACAACTAACACAGATACGCAGTATTTT CASSWLLTTNTDTQYF
few 12 TRBJ2-7 NA TRBV7-2 TGTGCCAGCAGCTCCGGGACTTACGAGCAGTACTTC CASSSGTYEQYF
NA 15 TRBJ1-4 NA TRBV4-3 TGCGCCAGCAGCCGGAGAGAAACAACTAATGAGAAACTGTTTTTT CASSRRETTNEKLFF
many 13 TRBJ2-1 NA TRBV6-2/TRBV6-3 TGTGCCAGCACCAAAGTGAGGCTAACTGAGCAGTTCTTC CASTKVRLTEQFF
few 16 TRBJ2-1 NA TRBV20-1 TGCAGTGCTAGAGATCATGGGTCAGGCCTTTACAATGAGCAGTTCTTC CSARDHGSGLYNEQFF
few 14 TRBJ1-1 NA TRBV5-1 TGCGCCAGCAGCTTGAACGGGGAGAACACTGAAGCTTTCTTT CASSLNGENTEAFF
NA 15 TRBJ2-3 NA TRBV20-1 TGCAGTGCTACACTAGCAGTACTCACTTCAGATACGCAGTATTTT CSATLAVLTSDTQYF
NA 14 TRBJ2-2 NA TRBV29-1 TGCAGCGCCTGGGAGGGGAGGATAACCGGGGGGCTGCTTTTT CSAWEGRITGGLLF
NA 14 TRBJ2-4 NA TRBV9 TGTGCCAGCAGCGTAGGGGTGGGCTCGGACATTCAGTACTTC CASSVGVGSDIQYF
NA 13 TRBJ2-7 NA TRBV7-9 TGTGCCAGCAGCTTAGACCAGACCTACGAGCAGTACTTC CASSLDQTYEQYF